A selection of T cell receptor beta chains follows, all from one sample in a study of blood T cell repertoires in COVID-19. The protocol was immunoSEQ multiplex PCR, while the TCRdb copy is restricted to in-frame clones and leaves out a portion. The top ten hold 2.5% to 3% of the sample, which has around 360,000 clones, less than 90% seen once. Sequencing was done on a sample of PBMCs or T cells enriched from blood (not recorded which). These receptors originate from a woman aged 25-40 years who had recovered from COVID-19. Each CDR3 is given with its conserved first and last residue. The D gene is left open where the match is weak. For some rows the clone size is stated as once, few or many, or as a class when expanded; others skip it.

>NA|TRBJ1-1|TRBV28|NA
TGTGCCAGCAGTGCCGGGAGAGGGGATGAAGCTTTCTTT
CASSAGRGDEAFF
>NA|TRBJ2-2|TRBV4-1|TRBD1
TGCGCCAGCAGCCAGAAAACAGGGGGCGAATCTGGGGAGCTGTTTTTT
CASSQKTGGESGELFF
>NA|TRBJ1-2|TRBV5-4|TRBD1
TGTGCCAGCAGCCAGGGACAGGGGGCGCTTCTTGGTGGCTACACCTTC
CASSQGQGALLGGYTF
>few|TRBJ1-1|TRBV12-3/TRBV12-4|NA
TGTGCCAGCAGTTTGGGGGGAGACACTGAAGCTTTCTTT
CASSLGGDTEAFF
>NA|TRBJ1-1|TRBV6-5|NA
TGTGCCAGCAGCCCACCGGGGTACACTGAAGCTTTCTTT
CASSPPGYTEAFF
>NA|TRBJ2-1|TRBV5-1|TRBD2
TGCGCCAGCAGCTTGGTGACTAGCGGGGCCATTTCCTACAATGAGCAGTTCTTC
CASSLVTSGAISYNEQFF
>NA|TRBJ1-5|TRBV12-3/TRBV12-4|NA
TGTGCCAGCAAAGGGGGCAATCAGCCCCAGCATTTT
CASKGGNQPQHF
>NA|TRBJ2-2|TRBV10-3|NA
TGTGCCATCAGTACTGGAGACTTGAACACCGGGGAGCTGTTTTTT
CAISTGDLNTGELFF
>few|TRBJ2-5|TRBV4-2|TRBD1
TGTGCCAGCAGCCAAGACGGACAGGCCCAAGAGACCCAGTACTTC
CASSQDGQAQETQYF
>once|TRBJ1-2|TRBV6-6|NA
TGTGCCAGCAGTTACTCCCAGGACAGCTACACCTTC
CASSYSQDSYTF
>NA|TRBJ2-1|TRBV10-2|TRBD2
TGCGCCAGCAGAGGGACTAGCCTTTACAATGAGCAGTTCTTC
CASRGTSLYNEQFF
>NA|TRBJ2-7|TRBV5-1|NA
TGCGCCAGCAGTCGTACGGACACCTACGAGCAGTACTTC
CASSRTDTYEQYF
>NA|TRBJ1-1|TRBV30|NA
TGTGCCTGGAGCCAGGGAGGTTCGGCTTTCTTT
CAWSQGGSAFF
>NA|TRBJ1-2|TRBV12-3/TRBV12-4|NA
TGTGCCAGCAGCACCCGGAGGGCAGATGGCTACACCTTC
CASSTRRADGYTF
>NA|TRBJ2-3|TRBV5-5|NA
TGTGCCAGCAGCGACTACAGCACAGATACGCAGTATTTT
CASSDYSTDTQYF
>NA|TRBJ2-2|TRBV6-1|TRBD1
TGTGCCAGCAGTGACCCACTGGGACAGGGGGCTGTGAACACCGGGGAGCTGTTTTTT
CASSDPLGQGAVNTGELFF
>once|TRBJ2-5|TRBV14|NA
TGTGCCAGCAGCCTAAAGACGGTCCAGGAAGGGGCCTTTTACCAAGAGACCCAGTACTTC
CASSLKTVQEGAFYQETQYF
>NA|TRBJ1-2|TRBV5-8|NA
TGTGCCAGCAGCCTCCCGACATCCAACTATGGCTACACCTTC
CASSLPTSNYGYTF
>NA|TRBJ2-3|TRBV28|TRBD2
TGTGCCAGCAGCCCTAGCGGATTAGGCACAGATACGCAGTATTTT
CASSPSGLGTDTQYF
>NA|TRBJ2-2|TRBV6-5|NA
TGTGCCAGCAGCAGAAACCAGGGCGACGGGGAGCTGTTTTTT
CASSRNQGDGELFF
>NA|TRBJ2-7|TRBV21-1|NA
TGTGCCAGCAGCTGCGGGACTAGCGGGTGTTACGAGCAGTACTTC
CASSCGTSGCYEQYF
>NA|TRBJ2-2|TRBV12-5|NA
TGTGCTAGTGGTTTGGTCTCAAAGGGCGGGGATACGTTTAACACCGGGGAGCTGTTTTTT
CASGLVSKGGDTFNTGELFF
>NA|TRBJ2-4|TRBV19|NA
TGTGCCAGTAAAGAGGCTGTCCAGCAAAACATTCAGTACTTC
CASKEAVQQNIQYF
>NA|TRBJ2-1|TRBV30|NA
TGTGCCTCCGGGAGCGTGGCTTCCTACAATGAGCAGTTCTTC
CASGSVASYNEQFF
>NA|TRBJ2-7|TRBV5-8|NA
TGTGCCAGCAGCTTGGGGAGCGCATACGAGCAGTACTTC
CASSLGSAYEQYF
>once|TRBJ2-2|TRBV3-1/TRBV3-2|TRBD2
TGTGCCAGCAGCCAAGCAGCGGGAATCACCGGGGAGCTGTTTTTT
CASSQAAGITGELFF
>NA|TRBJ2-7|TRBV6-5|TRBD1
TGTGCCAGCAGCGACCGGGACAGGGACGAGCAGTACTTC
CASSDRDRDEQYF
>NA|TRBJ2-2|TRBV14|NA
TGTGCCAGCAGCCACGTAGGGAGCACCGGGGAGCTGTTTTTT
CASSHVGSTGELFF
>NA|TRBJ2-1|TRBV27|TRBD2
TGTGCCAGTCGAGCGCGCGGGAGCTCCTACAATGAGCAGTTCTTC
CASRARGSSYNEQFF
>NA|TRBJ1-2|TRBV2|TRBD1
TGTGCCAGCATTACCGACAGGGCGGGGAAAAATGGCTACACCTTC
CASITDRAGKNGYTF
>NA|TRBJ1-1|TRBV5-1|NA
TGCGCCAGCAGCTTGAATGTCGCGGACTTAACGGACACTGAAGCTTTCTTT
CASSLNVADLTDTEAFF
>once|TRBJ2-1|TRBV4-1|TRBD2
TGCGCCAGCAAGGTGGTGCTAGCGGACTACAATGAGCAGTTCTTC
CASKVVLADYNEQFF
>NA|TRBJ2-1|TRBV3-1/TRBV3-2|NA
TGTGCCAGCAGCCTTGCGAGGAGCTCCTACAATGAGCAGTTCTTC
CASSLARSSYNEQFF
>once|TRBJ2-2|TRBV19|NA
TGTGCCAGTACCACACGGGCCGGGGAGCTGTTTTTT
CASTTRAGELFF
>NA|TRBJ1-2|TRBV19|NA
TGTGCCAGTAGTCCCCCCTCAGATGGCTACACCTTC
CASSPPSDGYTF
>NA|TRBJ1-1|TRBV9|NA
TGTGCCAGCAGCGGCGGGCGTGGCACTGAAGCTTTCTTT
CASSGGRGTEAFF
>NA|TRBJ2-1|TRBV24-1|TRBD2
TGTGCCACCAGTGATGCGACTAGCGGGGCCCCCAATGAGCAGTTCTTC
CATSDATSGAPNEQFF
>NA|TRBJ1-5|TRBV27|NA
TGTGCCAGCAGTTTATCCGGGGTCGAGAGCAATCAGCCCCAGCATTTT
CASSLSGVESNQPQHF
>NA|TRBJ1-2|TRBV29-1|NA
TGCAGCGGGACAGACTTCTATGGCTACACCTTC
CSGTDFYGYTF
>NA|TRBJ2-3|TRBV6-2/TRBV6-3|NA
TGTGCCAGCAGTTACGTTCGGGGTGTGACGTTCACAGATACGCAGTATTTT
CASSYVRGVTFTDTQYF
>once|TRBJ2-3|TRBV7-8|NA
TGTGCCAGCAGCTTAGTAGACAGGCGAACAGATACGCAGTATTTT
CASSLVDRRTDTQYF
>NA|TRBJ1-4|TRBV27|NA
TGTGCCAGCAGTCTACGGATAAGAGGTAATGAAAAACTGTTTTTT
CASSLRIRGNEKLFF
>NA|TRBJ1-1|TRBV25-1|TRBD1
TGTGCCAGCAGTGAATTAGACAGGGAGAACACTGAAGCTTTCTTT
CASSELDRENTEAFF
>NA|TRBJ1-4|TRBV5-8|NA
TGTGCCAGCAGCACGGGACAATCAACTAATGAAAAACTGTTTTTT
CASSTGQSTNEKLFF
>NA|TRBJ1-1|TRBV6-5|NA
TGTGCCAGCAGACCCACAGGGTACTTTCAGACTGAAGCTTTCTTT
CASRPTGYFQTEAFF
>NA|TRBJ2-1|TRBV21-1|NA
TGTGCCGGCTCTCTGCCTGAGCAGTTCTTC
CAGSLPEQFF
>NA|TRBJ2-1|TRBV24-1|TRBD1
TGTGCCACCAGTGACCCGGGACAGGGTTGGAATGAGCAGTTCTTC
CATSDPGQGWNEQFF
>NA|TRBJ2-7|TRBV2|NA
TGTGCCAGCAGTGAAGGCGACGGACTGAGTCGTCGGTACTTC
CASSEGDGLSRRYF
>NA|TRBJ1-2|TRBV9|NA
TGTGCCAGCAGCGTAGGCCCCGCAGGGGCCTACTATGGCTACACCTTC
CASSVGPAGAYYGYTF
>few|TRBJ1-1|TRBV29-1|NA
TGCAGCGTTGAAGGACAGAACACTGAAGCTTTCTTT
CSVEGQNTEAFF
>NA|TRBJ2-1|TRBV29-1|TRBD2
TGCAGCGTGGGCGGGAGGGCCTTCTACAATGAGCAGTTCTTC
CSVGGRAFYNEQFF
>NA|TRBJ2-1|TRBV24-1|NA
TGTGCCACCAGTGACCCAAGCCCGGGAGTCTACAATGAGCAGTTCTTC
CATSDPSPGVYNEQFF
>NA|TRBJ2-7|TRBV5-1|TRBD1
TGCGCCAGCAGCTTGGGGCAGGGGGTAACCTACGAGCAGTACTTC
CASSLGQGVTYEQYF
>NA|TRBJ2-3|TRBV30|TRBD2
TGTGCCTGGGTAAAGCGGGGGGCCCTAGATACGCAGTATTTT
CAWVKRGALDTQYF
>NA|TRBJ2-2|TRBV29-1|TRBD2
TGCAGCGCCCTTGGGTCCGGGAGGGATGGTACCGGGGAGCTGTTTTTT
CSALGSGRDGTGELFF
>NA|TRBJ1-4|TRBV30|TRBD1
TGTGCCTGGAGCAGGACAGGGGGCAACTATGAAAAACTGTTTTTT
CAWSRTGGNYEKLFF
>NA|TRBJ1-6|TRBV7-9|TRBD1
TGTGCCAGCAGCCAAGACAGGGTTAATTCACCCCTCCACTTT
CASSQDRVNSPLHF
>NA|TRBJ2-7|TRBV29-1|NA
TGCAGCGGTCGGGTCGGACTCGAGCAGTACTTC
CSGRVGLEQYF
>NA|TRBJ1-5|TRBV7-8|NA
TGTGCCAGCAGCTTAGCCCCGGGCCGGGGTTGGGACAATCAGCCCCAGCATTTT
CASSLAPGRGWDNQPQHF